The text below deals with one T cell receptor (beta chain). Its antigen remains unknown. Germline values: CDR1 GTSNPN, CDR2 SVGIG (reference sequence). With 2 bases removed from V and 2 bases from J, the gap between germline ends came to 9 bases. There are 13 residues in the CDR3. PCR involved 60 Vbeta and 13 Jbeta primers. The protocol was immunoSEQ multiplex PCR, while the TCRdb copy is restricted to in-frame clones and leaves out a portion. The sample comprises 150,000 to 200,000 clones, approximately 83% of which are singletons, and around a tenth rests with the top ten. These data come from a study of cytomegalovirus exposure and HLA in healthy donors. Study observations and caveats: HLA restriction was apparent for most CMV-associated TCR beta chains in a later analysis. Cytomegalovirus association was listed for about 180 TCR beta chains. Within an earlier analysis, most TCR beta V segments proved productive either about 87% or about 30% of the time.

This receptor was identified in a man aged 18-30 years in good health and CMV-seropositive. The sample was PBMCs. This chain joins TRBV30 and TRBJ1-1; a weak D match, TRBD1 (5 bases). CDR3 coding DNA: TGTGCCTGGAGTTCGCAGGGTAACACTGAAGCTTTCTTT. Amino acid sequence: CAWSSQGNTEAFF.